These 14 T cell receptor beta chains share one sample of origin, sequenced in a study of Ad26.COV2.S vaccination and SARS-CoV-2 variants. The data were produced by immunoSEQ multiplex PCR, yet TCRdb's version contains in-frame clones alone and is incomplete. The sample has 500,000 or so clones; around nine tenths are singletons. The treatment denotes: roughly 19 received Ad26.COV2.S at low or high dose, single or two shots; roughly 5 received placebo; per-sample allocation not given. After the first vaccine or placebo injection, samples were drawn on day 63. The sample in question was peripheral blood, obtained in a trial of Ad26.COV2.S vaccine versus placebo. These receptors were obtained from a person between 18 and 60 years old who received the Ad26.COV2.S COVID-19 vaccine or a placebo.

This rearrangement joins TRBV4-3 to TRBJ2-3; D gene unclear. Germline lookup yields CDR1 LGHNA and CDR2 YSLEER. The CDR3 sequence is 13 residues long. The V end was cut by 0 bases, the J end by 5 bases, with 6 bases between. CDR3 amino acids: CASSQDTIDTQYF. The CDR3 bases are TGCGCCAGCAGCCAAGATACAATAGATACGCAGTATTTT.

The chain links TRBV4-3 to TRBJ1-2; D not resolved. V shed 0 bases and J shed 4 bases, with 9 bases lying between them. Germline-derived CDR1 and CDR2 are LGHNA and YSLEER. This CDR3 comprises 14 residues. The CDR3 here is CASSQDLSLYGYTF. The CDR3 nucleotides read TGCGCCAGCAGCCAAGATCTCTCGCTCTATGGCTACACCTTC.

This chain connects TRBV10-3 to TRBJ2-7; 7 bases are shared with TRBD1. Trimming cost V 11 bases and J 2 bases; bases outside gene matches: 15. The germline V gene encodes CDR1 ENHRY and CDR2 SYGVKD. This CDR3 spans 15 amino acids. The CDR3 protein is CAPPRGIMGTYEQYF. DNA for the CDR3: TGTGCCCCCCCCAGGGGGATCATGGGGACCTACGAGCAGTACTTC.

This chain connects TRBV7-9 to TRBJ1-3; D unresolved. V was pared by 3 bases and J by 0 bases, with 12 bases between. Germline CDR1 SEHNR, CDR2 FQNEAQ (reference sequence). The CDR3 extends over 16 amino acids. CDR3 bases: TGTGCCAGCAGCTTGGGCGATCCCGCCTCTGGAAACACCATATATTTT. Protein: CASSLGDPASGNTIYF.

The chain employs TRBV6-6 and TRBJ1-1; D uncertain. Germline V gene data show CDR1 as MNHNY and CDR2 as SVGAGI (reference sequence). Trimming stripped 5 bases from V and 6 bases from J, with 10 bases between. The CDR3 consists of 12 residues. CDR3 sequence (DNA): TGTGCCAGCAGTCAACGGACCTCTGAAGCTTTCTTT. This encodes CASSQRTSEAFF.

The chain carries TRBV19 and TRBJ2-1; D might be TRBD1 or TRBD2, each matching 5 bases. The CDR3 loop spans 13 amino acids. With 9 bases removed from V and 2 bases from J, the gap between germline ends came to 11 bases. CDR1 and CDR2 from the germline V gene are LNHDA and SQIVND (reference sequence). The CDR3 DNA follows: TGTGCCAGCGGGACCGTAGCCTACAATGAGCAGTTCTTC. Protein: CASGTVAYNEQFF.

The rearrangement links TRBV4-2 to TRBJ1-2; D possibly corresponds to TRBD1 (6 bases). The V end was cut by 1 base, the J end by 7 bases, with 28 bases between. The V gene's germline CDR1 is LGHNA and CDR2 YNFKEQ. The CDR3 has 19 residues. CDR3 DNA sequence: TGTGCCAGCAGCCAAGCGGGGGCGGGGAGTTTAACCAGGGGTGGTGGCTACACCTTC. Protein product: CASSQAGAGSLTRGGGYTF.

The rearrangement joins TRBV5-6 to TRBJ1-2; D gene uncertain. The V gene lost 0 bases and the J gene lost 1 base, with 7 bases spanning the gap. Looked up from germline, CDR1 is SGHDT and CDR2 is YYEEEE. The CDR3 sequence is 14 residues long. This CDR3 is CASSLGRFNYGYTF. The CDR3 region has the DNA TGTGCCAGCAGCTTGGGCAGATTTAACTATGGCTACACCTTC. Full variable domain (missing parts from reference TRBV5-6 and TRBJ1-2): DAGVTQSPTHLIKTRGQQVTLRCSPKSGHDTVSWYQQALGQGPQFIFQYYEEEERQRGNFPDRFSGHQFPNYSSELNVNALLLGDSALYLCASSLGRFNYGYTFGSGTRLTVV.

This clone occurred once. The rearrangement joins TRBV5-5 to TRBJ1-2, with D unclear. Trimming took 0 bases from V and 1 from J, leaving 4 bases between them. CDR3 size: 13 residues. Germline-derived CDR1 and CDR2 are SGHKS and YYEKEE (reference sequence). The CDR3 region is CASSLGDNYGYTF. As DNA, the CDR3 is TGTGCCAGCAGCTTGGGGGATAACTATGGCTACACCTTC.

The chain couples TRBV7-2 to TRBJ2-5; 8 bases line up with TRBD1. V lost 6 bases and J lost 3; bases outside the gene matches: 12. This CDR3 has 16 amino acids. Germline V CDR1 and CDR2: SGHTA, FQGNSA. The CDR3: CASSTTRTGTKETQYF. The CDR3 coding sequence is TGTGCCAGCAGTACTACTCGGACAGGGACAAAAGAGACCCAGTACTTC.

V is TRBV6-5 and J is TRBJ2-3; 9 bases agree with TRBD1. With 7 bases clipped from V and 8 bases from J, the junction kept 13 bases outside the gene matches. Per germline, CDR1 MNHEY and CDR2 SVGAGI. There are 15 residues in the CDR3. CDR3 residues: CASKMGQGKLGTQYF. CDR3 DNA: TGTGCCAGCAAGATGGGACAGGGTAAACTGGGTACGCAGTATTTT.

The rearrangement uses TRBV6-6 and TRBJ1-5, with 7 bases identical to TRBD1. The V segment lost 6 bases and the J segment 2 bases; nucleotides outside the gene matches: 1. CDR3 size: 13 residues. Germline V lookup: CDR1 MNHNY, CDR2 SVGAGI (reference sequence). CDR3 sequence reads: CASRQGGNQPQHF. The CDR3 DNA reads TGTGCCAGCAGGCAGGGGGGCAATCAGCCCCAGCATTTT.

This clone was detected once. The J gene is TRBJ2-1, the V gene TRBV18; D is ambiguous. Germline CDR1 KGHSH, CDR2 LQKENI. The CDR3 spans 11 residues. V was shortened by 3 bases and J by 7 bases, with 4 bases between the two germline ends. CDR3 DNA: TGTGCCAGCTCACCTCAAAATGAGCAGTTCTTC. Encoded protein: CASSPQNEQFF. The full variable domain, with the rest looked up from reference TRBV18 and TRBJ2-1, is NAGVMQNPRHLVRRRGQEARLRCSPMKGHSHVYWYRQLPEEGLKFMVYLQKENIIDESGMPKERFSAEFPKEGPSILRIQQVVRGDSAAYFCASSPQNEQFFGPGTRLTVL.

This clone was observed a few times. The chain joins TRBV28 to TRBJ1-5, with 8 bases aligning to TRBD1. The junction had 5 bases not matched to a gene; V was cut back by 5 bases and J by 11 bases. The CDR3 has 12 amino acids. Germline-derived CDR1 and CDR2 are MDHEN and SYDVKM. CDR3 DNA sequence: TGTGCCAGCAGTCCTAACAGGGGGTCCCAGCATTTT. Encoded protein: CASSPNRGSQHF.